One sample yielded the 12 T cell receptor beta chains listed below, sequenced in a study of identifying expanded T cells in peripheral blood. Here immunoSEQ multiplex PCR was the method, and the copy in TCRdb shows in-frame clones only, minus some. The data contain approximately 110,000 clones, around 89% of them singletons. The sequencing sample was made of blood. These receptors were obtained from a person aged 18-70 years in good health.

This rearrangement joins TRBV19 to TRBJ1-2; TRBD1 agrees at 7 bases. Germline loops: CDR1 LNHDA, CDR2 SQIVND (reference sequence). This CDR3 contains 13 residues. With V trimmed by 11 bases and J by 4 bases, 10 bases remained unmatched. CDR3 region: CAAEGQGGYGYTF. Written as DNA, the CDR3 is TGTGCCGCTGAGGGGCAGGGGGGCTATGGCTACACCTTC. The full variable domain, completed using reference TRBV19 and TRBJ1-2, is DGGITQSPKYLFRKEGQNVTLSCEQNLNHDAMYWYRQDPGQGLRLIYYSQIVNDFQKGDIAEGYSVSREKKESFPLTVTSAQKNPTAFYLCAAEGQGGYGYTFGSGTRLTVV.

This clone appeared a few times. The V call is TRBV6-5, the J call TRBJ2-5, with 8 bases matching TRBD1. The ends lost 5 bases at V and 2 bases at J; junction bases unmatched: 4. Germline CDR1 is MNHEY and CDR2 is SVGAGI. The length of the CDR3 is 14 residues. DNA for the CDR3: TGTGCCAGCAGTAGGGACAGGATTCAAGAGACCCAGTACTTC. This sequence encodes CASSRDRIQETQYF.

CDR3: CASSRGREAFF. As DNA, the CDR3 is TGTGCCAGCTCACGAGGACGGGAAGCTTTCTTT. The chain uses TRBV6-5 and TRBJ1-1; the D is unclear. V was trimmed by 8 bases and J by 8 bases, leaving 12 bases between them. Germline CDR1 and CDR2: MNHEY and SVGAGI. CDR3 length: 11 residues.

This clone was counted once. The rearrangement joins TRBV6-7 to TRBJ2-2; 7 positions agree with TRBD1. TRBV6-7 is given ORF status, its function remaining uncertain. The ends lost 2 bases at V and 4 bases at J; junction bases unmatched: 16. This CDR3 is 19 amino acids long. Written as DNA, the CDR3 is TGTGCCAGCAGTTACACAGGGGTGCGTTCCTCCCCCCCCACCGGGGAGCTGTTTTTT. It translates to CASSYTGVRSSPPTGELFF.

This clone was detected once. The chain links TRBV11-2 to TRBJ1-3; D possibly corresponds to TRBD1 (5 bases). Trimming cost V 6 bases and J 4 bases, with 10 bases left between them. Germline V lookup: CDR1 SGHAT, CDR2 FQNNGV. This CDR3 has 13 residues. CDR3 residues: CASRGTDGNTIYF. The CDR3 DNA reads TGTGCCAGCAGGGGGACGGACGGAAACACCATATATTTT.

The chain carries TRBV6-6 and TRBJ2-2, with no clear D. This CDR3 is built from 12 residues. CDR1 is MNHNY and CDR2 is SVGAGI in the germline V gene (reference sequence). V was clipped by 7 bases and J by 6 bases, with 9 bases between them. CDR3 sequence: CASTPVAGELFF. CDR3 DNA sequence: TGTGCCAGCACCCCCGTGGCCGGGGAGCTGTTTTTT.

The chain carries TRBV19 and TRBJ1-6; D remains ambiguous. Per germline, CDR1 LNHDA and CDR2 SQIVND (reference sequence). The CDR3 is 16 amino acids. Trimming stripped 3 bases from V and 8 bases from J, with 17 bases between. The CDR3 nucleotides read TGTGCCAGTAGTATCGGGAAACAGCCTTACGATTCACCCCTCCACTTT. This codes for CASSIGKQPYDSPLHF.

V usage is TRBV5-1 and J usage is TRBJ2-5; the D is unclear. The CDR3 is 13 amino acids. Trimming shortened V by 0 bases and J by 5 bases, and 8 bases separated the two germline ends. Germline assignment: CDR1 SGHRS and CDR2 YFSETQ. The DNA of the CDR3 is TGCGCCAGCAGCTTGGCTGGACCGGAGACCCAGTACTTC. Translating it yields CASSLAGPETQYF.

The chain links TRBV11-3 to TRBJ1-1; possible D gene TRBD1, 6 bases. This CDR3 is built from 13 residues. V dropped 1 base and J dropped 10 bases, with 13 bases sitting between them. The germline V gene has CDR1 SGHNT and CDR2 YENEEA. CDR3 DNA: TGTGCCAGCAGCTTAGTCAGGGGTTCTATAGCTTTCTTT. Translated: CASSLVRGSIAFF.

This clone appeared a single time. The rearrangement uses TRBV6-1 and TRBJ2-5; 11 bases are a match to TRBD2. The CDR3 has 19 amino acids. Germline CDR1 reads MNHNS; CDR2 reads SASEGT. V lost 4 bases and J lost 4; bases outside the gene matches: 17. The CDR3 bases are TGTGCCAGCAGTGTAACTCCGGGACTAGCGGATACGCAAGGAGAGACCCAGTACTTC. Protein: CASSVTPGLADTQGETQYF.

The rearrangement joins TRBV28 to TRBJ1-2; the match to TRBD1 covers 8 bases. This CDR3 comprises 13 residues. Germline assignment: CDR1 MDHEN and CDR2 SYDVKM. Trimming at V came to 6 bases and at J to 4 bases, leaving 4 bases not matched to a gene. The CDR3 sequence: CASSRGTGYGYTF. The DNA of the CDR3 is TGTGCCAGCAGCCGCGGGACAGGCTATGGCTACACCTTC.

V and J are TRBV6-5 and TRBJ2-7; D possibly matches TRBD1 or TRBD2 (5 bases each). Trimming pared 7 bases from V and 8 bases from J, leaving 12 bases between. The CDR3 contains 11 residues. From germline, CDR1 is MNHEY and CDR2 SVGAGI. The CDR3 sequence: CASTQGAQQYF. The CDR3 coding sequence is TGTGCCAGCACCCAGGGAGCCCAGCAGTACTTC.